Described below is a single TCR beta chain sequence and its context. This entry belongs to a study of shared clonotypes between healthy human individuals. The CDR3 sequence is 16 residues long. Germline CDR1 is SGHRS and CDR2 is YFSETQ. J lost 2 bases, V lost 3 bases, and 7 bases had no gene match. Splitting of CD4+ cells produced CD45RA+ naive and CD45RA-negative memory subsets. Using about 0.2 ug DNA, 32,000 or so T cell genomes, the sorted-subset replicate PCRs were run. Clones were read by immunoSEQ multiplex PCR, and TCRdb kept only the in-frame ones, dropping some. The data show around 2.1 million clones, 95% seen once.

Sequencing was done on a sample of naive CD4+ T cells sorted from blood. Stated subset: CD45RA+ positively selected. The receptor comes from a man in his late teens or twenties in good health. The chain recombines TRBV5-1 with TRBJ2-3, with 9 bases lining up with TRBD2. This CDR3 is CASSSGRGGATDTQYF. DNA of the CDR3: TGCGCCAGCAGCTCTGGGCGGGGGGGCGCCACAGATACGCAGTATTTT.